Each of the 22 T cell receptor beta chains below was sequenced from the same sample in a study of tumor-infiltrating lymphocytes in primary liver carcinoma. Starting material of about 480 ng total RNA yielded TCR beta cDNA via a constant-region primer. Three rounds of nested multiplex PCR with slightly modified ARM-PCR produced TCR beta libraries. A C-beta reverse primer was combined with TRBV1-TRBV30 forward primers in the first two PCR rounds, and each round had about 10 cycles. MiXCR, run by TCRdb on the multiplex PCR reads, gives a single entry per CDR3 protein. The repertoire holds about 320,000 distinct CDR3 sequences, with about 60% as singletons. Alongside blood RNA obtained from unsorted whole blood, germline DNA was also extracted. The sequencing input was peripheral blood. The receptor source for this set is a man aged 40-49 years with primary liver carcinoma and hepatitis B virus infection.

With respect to this clonotype: Its ends do not fully match the called genes, so a read error is possible. V gene TRBV13 combines with J gene TRBJ1-5, with D possibly matching TRBD1 (6 bases). Germline lookup yields CDR1 PRHDT and CDR2 FYEKMQ (reference sequence). This CDR3 has 16 amino acids. CDR3 in DNA: TGTGCCAGGAGCTTAGGGAGGGGGGGCGGAAATCAGCCCCAGCATTTT. It encodes CARSLGRGGGNQPQHF.

This clonotype appeared many times. The chain employs TRBV5-5 and TRBJ2-7, with 7 bases matching TRBD1. V dropped 3 bases and J dropped 6; count of bases not matched to a gene: 15. Germline V gene data show CDR1 as SGHKS and CDR2 as YYEKEE (reference sequence). CDR3 length equals 16 residues. CDR3 sequence (DNA): TGTGCCAGCAGCTACGCACCGAGGACAGGAGCCCTCGAGCAGTACTTC. Translation: CASSYAPRTGALEQYF.

A remark on this clonotype: This may be a read error, as it is one base from a much larger clone. This chain joins TRBV6-1 and TRBJ1-2; D remains unclear. The germline CDR1 and CDR2 sequences are MNHNS and SASEGT. Trimming pared 8 bases from V and 0 bases from J, leaving 19 bases between. This CDR3 is built from 16 residues. The CDR3, as DNA: TGTGCCAGCTGTTTGGGCCCAGCGATAGCTAACTATGGCTACACCTTC. It is translated as CASCLGPAIANYGYTF.

The chain uses TRBV6-1 and TRBJ2-7, with D possibly TRBD1 on 6 matching bases. Trimming cost V 11 bases and J 5 bases, with 25 bases left between them. Germline lookup yields CDR1 MNHNS and CDR2 SASEGT. This CDR3 has 15 residues. CDR3 coding DNA: TGTGCCGGCGGTCCCCAACAGGCGGCAGGGGACGAGCAGTACTTC. Its protein product is CAGGPQQAAGDEQYF.

CDR3 sequence reads: CASSQHHGAWANVLTF. DNA for the CDR3: TGTGCCAGCAGCCAACACCATGGGGCTTGGGCCAACGTCCTGACTTTC. The chain has TRBV4-2 and TRBJ2-6; the D gene is possibly TRBD1 (5 bases). CDR3 length equals 16 residues. From germline, CDR1 is LGHNA and CDR2 YNFKEQ. The V end was cut by 2 bases, the J end by 5 bases, with 13 bases between.

About this clonotype: Since a much larger clone is just one base distant, this may be a read error. V is TRBV7-8 and J is TRBJ2-1; D is uncertain. This CDR3 is 14 amino acids long. Germline CDR1 and CDR2: SGHVS and FQNEAQ. CDR3 bases: TGTGCCAGCAGCCCCCGACATACCTACAATGAGCGGTTCTTC. Encoded protein: CASSPRHTYNERFF.

Worth noting for this clonotype: The junction differs from germline at one of its ends, possibly a read error. V and J are TRBV6-1 and TRBJ2-5; D perhaps matches TRBD2 (5 bases). CDR3 size: 15 residues. The germline CDR1 and CDR2 sequences are MNHNS and SASEGT. The CDR3 DNA sequence: TGTGCCAGCAGTGAATGTCTGGGAGACCGAGAGACCCGGTACTTC. This sequence encodes CASSECLGDRETRYF.

On this clonotype itself: A much larger clone differs by one base, so this may be a read error. This chain joins TRBV6-1 and TRBJ2-5, with 9 nucleotides matching TRBD1. Germline V gene lookup returns CDR1 MNHNS and CDR2 SASEGT. The CDR3 sequence is 15 residues long. V lost 3 bases to trimming and J lost 9 bases; unmatched junction nucleotides: 11. In DNA form, the CDR3 reads TGTGCCAGCAGTGATTCCCGACAGGGGGTAAGGGCCCAGTACTTC. Protein product: CASSDSRQGVRAQYF.

Concerning this clonotype: Given a much more abundant clone one base away, this may be a read error. The gene calls are TRBV6-1 and TRBJ1-1; TRBD1 matches at 7 bases. Germline CDR1 reads MNHNS; CDR2 reads SASEGT. The ends lost 6 bases at V and 5 bases at J; junction bases unmatched: 9. The CDR3 covers 14 residues. The CDR3 nucleotides are TGTGCCAGCAGGGAGGACAGGTCGTGGACTGAAGCTTTCTTT. Encoded protein: CASREDRSWTEAFF.

The chain uses TRBV10-2 and TRBJ2-3, with 8 bases matching TRBD2. J gave up 0 bases and V 2 bases, and 1 base lay outside the gene matches. CDR3 length: 15 amino acids. Germline V lookup: CDR1 WSHSY, CDR2 SAAADI. The CDR3 is CASSEPSGSTDTQYF. Written as DNA, the CDR3 is TGCGCCAGCAGTGAGCCTAGCGGGAGCACAGATACGCAGTATTTT.

Concerning this clonotype: A much larger clone is a single base away; this may be a read error. This sequence joins TRBV7-8 and TRBJ1-4, with D maybe TRBD1 (6 bases). The CDR3 contains 13 residues. Germline V gene sequence: CDR1 SGHVS, CDR2 FQNEAQ. The CDR3: CARSLETGGKLFF. The CDR3 DNA reads as TGTGCCAGGAGCTTAGAGACAGGCGGAAAACTGTTTTTT.

This clonotype was observed a few times. CDR3 sequence (DNA): TGTGCCAGTAAAGACAGGAGATATGACGGCTACACCTTC. This gives the protein CASKDRRYDGYTF. This chain uses TRBV19 with TRBJ1-2; D might be TRBD1 (6 bases). The CDR3 consists of 13 residues. With 7 bases removed from V and 8 bases from J, the gap between germline ends came to 17 bases. The germline V gene has CDR1 LNHDA and CDR2 SQIVND (reference sequence).

A note on this clonotype: Since the CDR3 does not end with the conserved phenylalanine or tryptophan, this likely comes from a read error. It is unclear where the CDR3 begins or ends on the DNA, so no DNA is shown, and the CDR3 is as TCRdb lists it. The CDR3 region is CASSFKTGQETQHL. The chain uses TRBV11-2 and TRBJ2-7; the table assigns TRBD1, which was not confirmed against the DNA. Germline lookup yields CDR1 SGHAT and CDR2 FQNNGV. Counting both end residues, the CDR3 totals 14 amino acids.

This clonotype was seen a few times. This CDR3 is missing its conserved last phenylalanine or tryptophan, likely due to a read error. It is unclear where the CDR3 begins or ends on the DNA, so no DNA is shown, and the CDR3 is as TCRdb lists it. V is TRBV4-1 and J is TRBJ1-3; TRBD1 is taken as the D call from the table, unchecked against the DNA. Per the germline V gene, CDR1 is MGHRA and CDR2 is YSYEKL. The CDR3 length equals 17 residues, ends included. The CDR3 protein is CASSQDSAGTSGNTIYS.

This clonotype showed up just once. V and J are TRBV4-3 and TRBJ2-2; 8 bases are shared with TRBD1. In germline, CDR1 is LGHNA, CDR2 YSLEER. The junction had 15 bases not matched to a gene; V was cut back by 3 bases and J by 9 bases. The CDR3 consists of 17 residues. The CDR3 coding sequence is TGCGCCAGCAGCCAGGATTGGTCAGGGGGCCCCACAAGGGAGCTGTTTTTT. Translating gives CASSQDWSGGPTRELFF.

As concerns this clonotype: Its ends do not fully match the called genes, so a read error is possible. The V and J genes are TRBV11-2 and TRBJ2-3, with TRBD2 identical over 7 bases. This CDR3 contains 20 residues. The germline V gene has CDR1 SGHAT and CDR2 FQNNGV. The CDR3 sequence: CASSLAFWGTNGLSTDMQYF. The CDR3 region has the DNA TGTGCCAGCAGCTTAGCGTTTTGGGGGACTAACGGGCTGAGCACAGATATGCAGTATTTT. Full variable domain (rest looked up from reference TRBV11-2 and TRBJ2-3): EAGVAQSPRYKIIEKRQSVAFWCNPISGHATLYWYQQILGQGPKLLIQFQNNGVVDDSQLPKDRFSAERLKGVDSTLKIQPAKLEDSAVYLCASSLAFWGTNGLSTDMQYFGPGTRLTVL.

As concerns this clonotype: A much larger clone is a single base away; this may be a read error. V and J are TRBV11-2 and TRBJ1-1; maybe TRBD1 (5 bases). Between the trimmed V and J ends, which lost 0 bases and 7 bases, there was a span of 15 bases. Germline CDR1 and CDR2: SGHAT and FQNNGV. The CDR3 covers 15 residues. The CDR3 loop reads CASSLDRGPLGEAFF. CDR3 bases: TGTGCCAGCAGCTTAGATCGGGGCCCGCTTGGTGAAGCTTTCTTT. The whole variable domain, filled in from reference TRBV11-2 and TRBJ1-1, reads EAGVAQSPRYKIIEKRQSVAFWCNPISGHATLYWYQQILGQGPKLLIQFQNNGVVDDSQLPKDRFSAERLKGVDSTLKIQPAKLEDSAVYLCASSLDRGPLGEAFFGQGTRLTVV.

In the case of this clonotype: One end of the junction is discordant with germline, which a read error may explain. The chain joins TRBV6-1 to TRBJ2-5; D remains unclear. Germline V gene data show CDR1 as MNHNS and CDR2 as SASEGT. CDR3 length equals 15 residues. CDR3 DNA: TGTGGCAGCAGCGAAGGGCAATTGGAAGGAGAGACCCAGCACTTC. Encoded protein: CGSSEGQLEGETQHF.

A note on this clonotype: A much larger clone lies one base from this, so it may be a read error. V and J are TRBV10-3 and TRBJ2-1; TRBD2 aligns across 9 bases. In germline, CDR1 is ENHRY, CDR2 SYGVKD. This CDR3 is 15 amino acids long. The CDR3 DNA follows: TGTGCCTCAGCTGGCAGCGGGAGGTCCGACAATAAGCAGTTCTTC. As protein: CASAGSGRSDNKQFF.

Concerning this clonotype: With a much larger clone just one base away, this may be a read error. The rearrangement links TRBV5-6 to TRBJ2-4; maybe TRBD2 (6 bases). V lost 7 bases, J lost 8 bases, and 10 bases lay in between. Germline V lookup: CDR1 SGHDT, CDR2 YYEEEE. The CDR3 has 11 amino acids. CDR3 loop: CASGWEDIQYF. DNA for the CDR3: TGTGCCAGCGGCTGGGAGGACATTCAGTACTTC.

In its sample, this clonotype was seen once. Just one base apart from a much larger clone, this may be a read error. The chain uses TRBV4-1 and TRBJ2-3; a weak D match, TRBD1 (5 bases). Germline loops: CDR1 MGHRA, CDR2 YSYEKL. The V end was cut by 1 base, the J end by 0 bases, with 11 bases between. CDR3 length: 16 amino acids. CDR3 protein: CASSQVWGVSTDTQYF. CDR3 sequence (DNA): TGCGCCAGCAGCCAAGTTTGGGGCGTTAGCACAGATACGCAGTATTTT.

As for this clonotype: A much larger clone lies a single base off, so this may be a read error. V gene TRBV11-2 combines with J gene TRBJ2-1; D not certain. The germline V gene encodes CDR1 SGHAT and CDR2 FQNNGV. The CDR3 has 12 residues. The DNA of the CDR3 is TGTGCCAACAGCTTAAACTACAATGAGCAGTTCTTC. Translating gives CANSLNYNEQFF.